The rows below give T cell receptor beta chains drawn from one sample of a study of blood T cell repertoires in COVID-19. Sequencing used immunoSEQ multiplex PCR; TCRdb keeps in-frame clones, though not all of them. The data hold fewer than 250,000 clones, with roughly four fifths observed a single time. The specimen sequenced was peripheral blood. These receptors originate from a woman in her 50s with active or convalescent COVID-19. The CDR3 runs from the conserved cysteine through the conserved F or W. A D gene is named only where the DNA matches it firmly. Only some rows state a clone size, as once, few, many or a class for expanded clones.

TGTGCCAGCAGCTTGGTCGAAAGGGGAATGGCCGGGGAGCTGTTTTTT,CASSLVERGMAGELFF,TRBV5-5,16,-,-,TRBJ2-2
TGTGCCAGCAGCGCGGGCGTTGGGGACACTGAAGCTTTCTTT,CASSAGVGDTEAFF,TRBV3-1/TRBV3-2,14,-,-,TRBJ1-1
TGTGCCAGCAGCTTAGGAGGGGACAGGGGCAGCTACACCTTC,CASSLGGDRGSYTF,TRBV13,14,-,TRBD1,TRBJ1-2
TGTGCCAGCAGGTCCGGGACAGGGGGCGTGAACACTGAAGCTTTCTTT,CASRSGTGGVNTEAFF,TRBV7-9,16,-,TRBD1,TRBJ1-1
TGTGCCAGCAGCCGCAGGGGGCGAAGGAATGGCTACACCTTC,CASSRRGRRNGYTF,TRBV5-6,14,-,TRBD1,TRBJ1-2
TGTGCCAGCAGCTTGACAGGGCGGGGGGATACGCAGTATTTT,CASSLTGRGDTQYF,TRBV5-4,14,-,-,TRBJ2-3
TGTGCCAGCAGAGGAGGGGGCCCTGAAGCTTTCTTT,CASRGGGPEAFF,TRBV6-5,12,-,TRBD1,TRBJ1-1
TGTGCCAGCAGCTTAGGGCCAAGCGGTGAGCAGTTCTTC,CASSLGPSGEQFF,TRBV7-7,13,-,-,TRBJ2-1
TGCAGTGCTAGTTTCCCCGCGAGGCCCCAGCATTTT,CSASFPARPQHF,TRBV20-1,12,few,-,TRBJ1-5
TGTGCCAGCAGTTCCCCCAGGGGGATGGGGACAGATACGCAGTATTTT,CASSSPRGMGTDTQYF,TRBV2,16,-,TRBD1,TRBJ2-3
TGTGCCAGCAGTGACAGGGGCTACAATGAGCAGTTCTTC,CASSDRGYNEQFF,TRBV2,13,few,-,TRBJ2-1
TGTGCCAGCAGCCGCGGACAGGCAGACAACGGGGAGCTGTTTTTT,CASSRGQADNGELFF,TRBV3-1/TRBV3-2,15,-,TRBD1,TRBJ2-2
TGCGCCAGCAGCCCCCAAGCGGTTCCGACCCAGTACTTC,CASSPQAVPTQYF,TRBV5-1,13,once,-,TRBJ2-5
TGTGCCAGCAGCTTATTAGGGGTGGCCGGGGAGCTGTTTTTT,CASSLLGVAGELFF,TRBV7-2,14,-,-,TRBJ2-2
TGTGCTAGTGGTTTGGCTCTCGGGACAGGGGGCAATGAGCAGTTCTTC,CASGLALGTGGNEQFF,TRBV12-5,16,-,TRBD1,TRBJ2-1
TGTGCCAGCAGTTTATACCTCCGGGACAGATATGGCTACACCTTC,CASSLYLRDRYGYTF,TRBV28,15,-,TRBD1,TRBJ1-2
TGCGCCAGCAGCTTGGACAGGATACTAGCCAAAAACATTCAGTACTTC,CASSLDRILAKNIQYF,TRBV5-1,16,-,-,TRBJ2-4
TGTGCCAGTAGTTCACTAGCGGGAGTGGGAGAGCAGTACTTC,CASSSLAGVGEQYF,TRBV19,14,-,TRBD2,TRBJ2-7
TGTGCCAGCAGTTGGGGTAGCGATACCTACAATGAGCAGTTCTTC,CASSWGSDTYNEQFF,TRBV6-5,15,-,-,TRBJ2-1
TGTGCCAGCAGCCCGGGACAGGGCGACACCGGGGAGCTGTTTTTT,CASSPGQGDTGELFF,TRBV4-2,15,-,TRBD1,TRBJ2-2
TGTGCCACCGAGGGACTAGCGGGGGGGCCACCCGATGAGCAGTTCTTC,CATEGLAGGPPDEQFF,TRBV10-3,16,few,TRBD2,TRBJ2-1
TGTGCCAGCAGCCCAGACAGGGTAACCCCTGGAAACACCATATATTTT,CASSPDRVTPGNTIYF,TRBV7-3,16,once,TRBD1,TRBJ1-3
TGCGCCAGCAGCCATAGCGGGAAAAATGAGCAGTTCTTC,CASSHSGKNEQFF,TRBV4-1,13,-,TRBD2,TRBJ2-1
TGTGCCAGCAGGGAACAGGGGGCAGAGGGGAATGAGCAGTTCTTC,CASREQGAEGNEQFF,TRBV2,15,-,TRBD1,TRBJ2-1
TGCGCCAGCAGTAGTCGCGGGGGCAACAATGAGCAGTTCTTC,CASSSRGGNNEQFF,TRBV5-1,14,-,-,TRBJ2-1
TGTGCCAGTAGTAAACATCCCCGACTAGCGGGAGACAATGAGCAGTTCTTC,CASSKHPRLAGDNEQFF,TRBV19,17,-,TRBD2,TRBJ2-1
TGTGCCAGCTCACCACGACACGGCACCGGGGAGCTGTTTTTT,CASSPRHGTGELFF,TRBV18,14,-,-,TRBJ2-2
TGTGCCAGCAGTATCGGGACTCCCCACTACAATGAGCAGTTCTTC,CASSIGTPHYNEQFF,TRBV6-2/TRBV6-3,15,-,-,TRBJ2-1
TGTGCCAGCAGCTTGTATCAGGGTTGGACCAAAAACATTCAGTACTTC,CASSLYQGWTKNIQYF,TRBV5-8,16,-,-,TRBJ2-4